The 3 T cell receptor beta chains below all came from one sample that was sequenced in a study of shared clonotypes between healthy human individuals. Clones were read by immunoSEQ multiplex PCR, and TCRdb kept only the in-frame ones, dropping some. This sample has approximately 1,000,000 clones, with around three quarters found just once. Material: memory CD4+ T cells from PBMCs. Subset defined: CD45RA-negative fraction. These receptors were taken from a man aged 18 to 30 in good health. Some clones in this sample may be carry-over from other donors' samples.

The rearrangement joins TRBV28 to TRBJ2-2; possibly TRBD1 or TRBD2 for D (5 bases each). Trimming left V 5 bases short and J 0 bases short, with 13 bases between. The CDR3 loop spans 16 amino acids. Germline V gene sequence: CDR1 MDHEN, CDR2 SYDVKM. In DNA form, the CDR3 reads TGTGCCAGCAGTGCCCCGGGGCAGGCGAACACCGGGGAGCTGTTTTTT. Translated, it gives CASSAPGQANTGELFF.

Concerning this clone itself: This same CDR3 is encoded by further DNA sequences in the sample. The V and J genes are TRBV5-1 and TRBJ2-2; 10 bases agree with TRBD2. The germline V gene has CDR1 SGHRS and CDR2 YFSETQ. The J segment lost 4 bases and the V segment lost 0 bases, leaving 3 bases of the junction unmatched. The CDR3 is 16 residues long. The CDR3 DNA reads TGCGCCAGCAGCTTGGCCAGCGGGAGGGCCACCGGGGAGCTGTTTTTT. Translated, it gives CASSLASGRATGELFF.

This clone was detected only a few times. The V call is TRBV5-6, the J call TRBJ2-7, with 8 bases that match TRBD1. V gave up 6 bases and J gave up 3 bases; unmatched junction bases: 11. This CDR3 has 15 residues. From germline, CDR1 is SGHDT and CDR2 YYEEEE. The CDR3 DNA follows: TGTGCCAGCACCTCCCGGGACAGGACCCTCTACGAGCAGTACTTC. Residues: CASTSRDRTLYEQYF.